The sequence of this T cell receptor beta chain was determined in a study of blood T cell repertoires in COVID-19. Study as a whole: Whether acute or convalescent, the COVID-19 samples came from the United States, Italy and Spain. Sources were T cells, B-cell-depleted T cells, or PBMCs; the material itself was cDNA or gDNA.

Only in-frame clones appear in the TCRdb table, and some are missing; sequencing was by immunoSEQ multiplex PCR. Of 150,000 to 250,000 clones in the sample, approximately 80% were seen once. The CDR3 runs to 16 residues. Per the germline V gene, CDR1 is SGHKS and CDR2 is YYEKEE (reference sequence). V shed 0 bases, J shed 7 bases, and the junction held 10 bases outside the gene matches. The rearrangement links TRBV5-5 to TRBJ2-5, with 9 positions matching TRBD1. The sample was PBMCs or T cells enriched from blood (not recorded which). The receptor was isolated from a man between 40 and 49 years old who had recovered from COVID-19. This CDR3 reads CASSLEPNDRGRTQYF. CDR3 DNA sequence: TGTGCCAGCAGCTTGGAACCGAACGACAGGGGGAGGACCCAGTACTTC.